This is a list of T cell receptor beta chains from one sample in a study of regulatory T cells in long-lasting Graves disease. TCRdb fed the multiplex PCR reads into MiXCR, producing one record per CDR3 protein. The table shows over 500,000 distinct CDR3 sequences, with about 15% occurring only once. The same sample was also studied in work on T cells in Graves' hyperthyroidism and ophthalmopathy.

Source: peripheral blood mononuclear cells (PBMCs), taken at new diagnosis, from a patient treated with antithyroid drugs. The receptor set was obtained from a man between 18 and 29 years old with Graves disease. Both conserved end residues are part of each CDR3. D genes are given only for firm matches. For some rows the clone size is stated as once, few or many, or as a class when expanded; others skip it.

.,TRBJ2-6,TRBV9,.,TGTGCCAGCAGCGTAGCTCCCTCCATCCCCAACTCTGGGGCCAACGTCCTGACTTTC,CASSVAPSIPNSGANVLTF
.,TRBJ2-3,TRBV19,.,TGTGCCAGTAGTATTGACAGTTGGGGTACGCAGTATTTT,CASSIDSWGTQYF
once,TRBJ2-7,TRBV19,.,TGTGCCAGTAGTATAATATCGGGGAACGAGCAGTACTTC,CASSIISGNEQYF
many,TRBJ2-7,TRBV2,.,TGTGCCAGCGTGTGGCGGCAGGTCGGGCAGTACTTC,CASVWRQVGQYF
.,TRBJ1-1,TRBV12-3/TRBV12-4,.,TGTGCCAGCACTTCTTTTATGGGTGGCACTGAAGCTTTCTTT,CASTSFMGGTEAFF
many,TRBJ2-3,TRBV6-2/TRBV6-3,.,TGTGCCAGCACTCCGGGCCGACTTAGCACAGATACGCAGTATTTT,CASTPGRLSTDTQYF
many,TRBJ1-2,TRBV12-3/TRBV12-4,TRBD1,TGTGCCAGCAGCGCTAGGGGGCAGGGAGGGCTCTATGGCTACACCTTC,CASSARGQGGLYGYTF
.,TRBJ2-2,TRBV12-3/TRBV12-4,TRBD2,TGTGCCAGCACCCGGGACTACTCGAACACCGGGGAGCTGTTTTTT,CASTRDYSNTGELFF
.,TRBJ1-5,TRBV20-1,.,TGCAGTGCTAAGATTGGGCCTCTGTGGGGCAATCAGCCCCAGCATTTT,CSAKIGPLWGNQPQHF
few,TRBJ2-1,TRBV20-1,.,TGCAGTGCCTCGAGACGGGGGCTAGGCGATGAGCAGTTCTTC,CSASRRGLGDEQFF
.,TRBJ2-7,TRBV7-6,.,TGTGCCAGCAGCTTAGACCGGGACTTAGCCTACGAGCAGTACTTC,CASSLDRDLAYEQYF
few,TRBJ2-3,TRBV12-5,.,TGTGCTAGTGGTCCAAACACAGATACGCAGTATTTT,CASGPNTDTQYF
.,TRBJ2-2,TRBV5-1,.,TGCGCCAGCAGCCGAGACAGAGAACTTTACACCGGGGAGCTGTTTTTT,CASSRDRELYTGELFF
once,TRBJ2-5,TRBV5-1,.,TGCGCCAGCAGCATCTTCGAGGGGAGCTCCTACAATGAGCAGTACTTC,CASSIFEGSSYNEQYF
many,TRBJ2-3,TRBV3-1,TRBD2,TGTGCCACGTCACTAGCGGGGAGCACAGATACGCAGTATTTT,CATSLAGSTDTQYF
.,TRBJ1-1,TRBV7-9,.,TGTGCCAGCAGCACATGGACCGGGAACACTGAAGCTTTCTTT,CASSTWTGNTEAFF
few,TRBJ2-5,TRBV24-1,.,TGTGCCACCGGGGGGCGGCCGGGGCAAGAGACCCAGTACTTC,CATGGRPGQETQYF
few,TRBJ1-4,TRBV9,.,TGTGCCAGCAGCGTTCAGGACTCACGGGGTGAAAAACTGTTTTTT,CASSVQDSRGEKLFF
many,TRBJ2-5,TRBV11-2,TRBD1,TGTGCCAGCAGTCGTCACCGGGACAGAGAAGAGACCCAGTACTTC,CASSRHRDREETQYF
many,TRBJ2-5,TRBV20-1,.,TGCAGTGCTGAGGCTAGCGTGGCCCAAGAGACCCAGTACTTC,CSAEASVAQETQYF
few,TRBJ2-3,TRBV5-1,.,TGCGCCAGCAGCTTGGAAATGGTAGCAGGAGCCTCCACAGATACGCAGTATTTT,CASSLEMVAGASTDTQYF
.,TRBJ2-1,TRBV6-5,TRBD2,TGTGCCAGCAGTTTTTCTGGGCGGGAGAAACCCGGTGAGCAGTTCTTC,CASSFSGREKPGEQFF
many,TRBJ2-1,TRBV7-2,TRBD2,TGTGCCAGCAGCTCTTCTCGACTAGCGGGAGATCGAGGTGAGCAGTTCTTC,CASSSSRLAGDRGEQFF
many,TRBJ2-1,TRBV30,.,TGTGCCTGGAGTGTAGGGTCCTCCATAGGGCAGTTCTTC,CAWSVGSSIGQFF
many,TRBJ1-1,TRBV20-1,.,TGCAGTGCCCCTCGGCGGGAGGATGAAGCTTTCTTT,CSAPRREDEAFF
few,TRBJ2-4,TRBV3-1,.,TGTGCCAGCAGCCAAGACGTCGGCAGACCAGCCAAAAACATTCAGTACTTC,CASSQDVGRPAKNIQYF
few,TRBJ1-2,TRBV3-1,TRBD1,TGTGCCAGCAGCCAAGTGGGGACAGCCCTAAACTATGGCTACACCTTC,CASSQVGTALNYGYTF
.,TRBJ2-6,TRBV10-3,TRBD1,TGTGCCATCAGTGGGGGACAGGCCTCTGGGGCCAACGTCCTGACTTTC,CAISGGQASGANVLTF
.,TRBJ2-1,TRBV4-1,.,TGCGCCAGCAGCGCCCGAGGAGCAGACAATGAGCAGTTCTTC,CASSARGADNEQFF
few,TRBJ2-7,TRBV7-8,.,TGTGCCAGCAGCTATTATAGTGACGAGCAGTACTTC,CASSYYSDEQYF
many,TRBJ2-7,TRBV7-9,.,TGTGCCAGCAGCCAAGAACAGGGTCTCACCTACGAGCAGTACTTC,CASSQEQGLTYEQYF
few,TRBJ1-2,TRBV12-3/TRBV12-4,TRBD1,TGTGCCAGCAGTTTTCAGGGGGCGAACTATGGCTACACCTTC,CASSFQGANYGYTF
.,TRBJ1-5,TRBV7-2,.,TGTGCCAGCAGTATACAGGGAAATAGCAATCAGCCCCAGCATTTT,CASSIQGNSNQPQHF
.,TRBJ1-1,TRBV7-3,.,TGTACCAGCAGCTTAGGTGCAGTCAACACTGAAGCTTTCTTT,CTSSLGAVNTEAFF
.,TRBJ1-3,TRBV5-1,.,TGCGCCACCCATGCAGGGAACCCTGGAAACACCATATATTTT,CATHAGNPGNTIYF
many,TRBJ2-1,TRBV6-2/TRBV6-3,.,TGTGCCAGCAGTTCAGACAATGAGCAGTTCTTC,CASSSDNEQFF
many,TRBJ1-1,TRBV5-1,.,TGCGCCAGCAGACAGGGTGGTAACACTGAAGCTTTCTTT,CASRQGGNTEAFF
many,TRBJ2-3,TRBV20-1,TRBD2,TGCAGTGCTATTGGGACTAGCGGGAATGAATGGACAGATACGCAGTATTTT,CSAIGTSGNEWTDTQYF
.,TRBJ2-1,TRBV6-2/TRBV6-3,TRBD2,TGTGCCAGCAGTTACTCAGGACTAGCGGGAGGGCCCTACCTCAATGAGCAGTTCTTC,CASSYSGLAGGPYLNEQFF
many,TRBJ2-7,TRBV27,TRBD2,TGTGCCAGCAGTCTGACCCGGACTAGCGGGATCAACGAGCAGTACTTC,CASSLTRTSGINEQYF